Below, 23 T cell receptor beta chains from the same sample are listed, as sequenced in a study of cytomegalovirus exposure and HLA in healthy donors. Vbeta (60) and Jbeta (13) primers were used in the PCR. Assay used: immunoSEQ multiplex PCR; TCRdb lists only in-frame clones, some missing. The repertoire holds over 100,000 clones, 6.5% to 9.5% seen once, with 5% to 6% in the top ten. Sequencing was carried out using PBMCs. The receptors here all came from a man aged 35 to 55 in good health and CMV-seronegative.

The CDR3 DNA reads as TGTGCCAGCAGTTTAGGACAGGGGCACTATGGCTACACCTTC. Residues: CASSLGQGHYGYTF. The chain carries TRBV5-4 and TRBJ1-2; 9 bases line up with TRBD1. Per the germline V gene, CDR1 is SGHNT and CDR2 is YYREEE (reference sequence). After removal of 5 bases from V and 3 bases from J, the junction contained 5 bases not matched to a gene. The CDR3 has 14 amino acids.

This clone occurred a few times. The genes are TRBV30 and TRBJ1-2; weak D call: TRBD1 (6 bases). CDR1 and CDR2 from the germline V gene are GTSNPN and SVGIG (reference sequence). V lost 3 bases and J 8 bases, leaving 7 bases between the germline ends. This CDR3 region has 10 residues. The chain's CDR3 is CAWRGTGYTF. Here the CDR3 DNA reads TGTGCCTGGAGGGGGACAGGCTACACCTTC.

The chain joins TRBV7-2 to TRBJ2-1; no clear D. From germline, CDR1 is SGHTA and CDR2 FQGNSA. V shed 7 bases and J shed 4 bases, with 11 bases lying between them. CDR3 size: 13 residues. CDR3 DNA sequence: TGTGCCAGCACCCTGAGAACGTACAATGAGCAGTTCTTC. This codes for CASTLRTYNEQFF.

J is TRBJ2-7 and V is TRBV30; 9 nucleotides match TRBD1. Germline V gene sequence: CDR1 GTSNPN, CDR2 SVGIG (reference sequence). The ends lost 0 bases at V and 1 base at J; junction bases unmatched: 4. This CDR3 has 15 amino acids. The CDR3 bases are TGTGCCTGGAGTGTAGGAGGGACAGGGTCCTACGAGCAGTACTTC. It specifies CAWSVGGTGSYEQYF.

The CDR3 nucleotides are TGCGCCAGCAGTCGCGACTTGACAGGGGAGTACACTGAAGCTTTCTTT. It codes for CASSRDLTGEYTEAFF. The chain combines TRBV5-1 with TRBJ1-1; 8 bases are shared with TRBD1. CDR1 is SGHRS, CDR2 YFSETQ, per germline. V was pared by 5 bases and J by 3 bases, with 12 bases of the junction left unmatched. The CDR3 has 16 amino acids.

The rearrangement joins TRBV19 to TRBJ2-2; TRBD2 aligns across 7 bases. Per the germline V gene, CDR1 is LNHDA and CDR2 is SQIVND (reference sequence). With V trimmed by 1 base and J by 5 bases, 1 base remained unmatched. This CDR3 is 14 amino acids long. The chain's CDR3 is CASSIGGGTGELFF. CDR3 sequence (DNA): TGTGCCAGTAGTATAGGGGGGGGGACCGGGGAGCTGTTTTTT.

The chain uses TRBV11-2 and TRBJ2-7, with 9 bases fitting TRBD2. In germline, CDR1 is SGHAT, CDR2 FQNNGV. V dropped 7 bases and J dropped 6; count of bases not matched to a gene: 10. This CDR3 region has 14 residues. This CDR3 is CASTSPGTSFEQYF. CDR3 bases: TGTGCCAGCACTTCCCCCGGGACTAGCTTCGAGCAGTACTTC.

This clone was seen only a few times. Sequence at one end of the junction differs from germline and may be a read error. The rearrangement uses TRBV5-4 and TRBJ2-3; a possible D gene is TRBD2 (5 bases). The CDR3 sequence is 16 residues long. CDR1 is SGHNT and CDR2 is YYREEE in the germline V gene (reference sequence). For the CDR3, the DNA is TGTGCCAGCAGCTTGGTGGCTAGCCCTAGCACAGATGCGCAGTATTTT. Translating it yields CASSLVASPSTDAQYF.

The chain uses TRBV4-3 and TRBJ2-5; D may be TRBD2 (5 bases). This CDR3 has 16 residues. V was trimmed by 4 bases and J by 4 bases, leaving 19 bases between them. CDR1 and CDR2 from the germline V gene are LGHNA and YSLEER. The CDR3 region has the DNA TGCGCCAGCAGCCTCTCACGGGAACTAGAAGGAGAGACCCAGTACTTC. Translated: CASSLSRELEGETQYF.

This chain joins TRBV5-1 and TRBJ2-3; 7 nucleotides align to TRBD2. The CDR3 has 12 amino acids. V lost 7 bases and J lost 1; bases outside the gene matches: 0. Germline V lookup: CDR1 SGHRS, CDR2 YFSETQ. The chain's CDR3 is CASGGGTDTQYF. The CDR3 DNA sequence: TGCGCCAGCGGGGGGGGCACAGATACGCAGTATTTT.

As concerns this clone: Compared with germline, one end of the junction differs, possibly owing to a read error. The chain has TRBV27 and TRBJ2-7, with TRBD2 as a possible D gene (7 bases). CDR3 length equals 15 residues. Germline CDR1 MNHEY, CDR2 SMNVEV (reference sequence). CDR3 loop: CASSLWGGAPDEQYF. The CDR3 DNA follows: TGTGCCAGCAGCTTATGGGGGGGCGCCCCGGATGAGCAGTACTTC.

This clone was detected only a few times. The genes are TRBV30 and TRBJ1-4; 8 positions agree with TRBD1. The CDR3 totals 14 residues. The germline V gene has CDR1 GTSNPN and CDR2 SVGIG (reference sequence). The junction had 6 bases not matched to a gene; V was cut back by 2 bases and J by 7 bases. The CDR3 DNA is TGTGCCTGGAGTACCCAGGGGGCCGGTGAAAAACTGTTTTTT. Protein product: CAWSTQGAGEKLFF.

In this sample, this clone turned up a few times. This rearrangement joins TRBV5-1 to TRBJ2-3; TRBD1 matches 8 bases. CDR1 is SGHRS, CDR2 YFSETQ, per germline. The CDR3 extends over 14 amino acids. With 5 bases clipped from V and 2 bases from J, the junction kept 4 bases outside the gene matches. CDR3 coding DNA: TGCGCCAGCAGGGACAGGGTAAACACAGATACGCAGTATTTT. Amino acid sequence: CASRDRVNTDTQYF.

The chain has TRBV5-1 and TRBJ2-1; 9 bases align to TRBD2. The V segment lost 0 bases and the J segment 9 bases; nucleotides outside the gene matches: 4. The length of the CDR3 is 14 residues. CDR1 and CDR2 (germline): SGHRS, YFSETQ. The chain's CDR3 is CASSLGGGAFEQFF. The CDR3 DNA sequence: TGCGCCAGCAGCTTGGGCGGGGGGGCGTTTGAGCAGTTCTTC.

The rearrangement links TRBV7-6 to TRBJ2-1; a weak D match, TRBD2 (7 bases). Germline CDR1 reads SGHVS; CDR2 reads FNYEAQ. V lost 4 bases, J lost 2 bases, and 15 bases lay in between. The CDR3 covers 16 residues. The CDR3 is CASSSVGGGPYNEQFF. CDR3 nucleotide sequence: TGTGCCAGCAGCTCGGTCGGCGGGGGCCCCTACAATGAGCAGTTCTTC.

This clone was seen a few times. The CDR3 DNA reads TGTGCCAGTAGTCCCCTCGGGGGGCTTGCCGGGGAGCTGTTTTTT. Translation gives CASSPLGGLAGELFF. This rearrangement joins TRBV19 to TRBJ2-2; perhaps TRBD2 as D (7 bases). The CDR3 length is 15 residues. Germline-derived CDR1 and CDR2 are LNHDA and SQIVND (reference sequence). Trimming stripped 5 bases from V and 6 bases from J, with 16 bases between.

This clone was seen only a few times. This chain connects TRBV4-2 to TRBJ1-2; D is unclear. Germline assignment: CDR1 LGHNA and CDR2 YNFKEQ. V was cut by 4 bases and J by 4 bases, with 13 bases left in between. The length of the CDR3 is 14 residues. The DNA for the CDR3 is TGTGCCAGCAGCCTGAGGGAGGGTCCCTATGGCTACACCTTC. Translated, it gives CASSLREGPYGYTF.

This clone was observed a handful of times. The chain joins TRBV6-1 to TRBJ2-7; 9 bases match TRBD1. The CDR3 spans 15 residues. With 4 bases clipped from V and 4 bases from J, the junction kept 8 bases outside the gene matches. Looked up from germline, CDR1 is MNHNS and CDR2 is SASEGT. The CDR3 here is CASSASGTGFYEQYF. In DNA form, the CDR3 reads TGTGCCAGCAGTGCTTCCGGGACAGGGTTTTACGAGCAGTACTTC.

The sample holds a few counts of this clone. The chain recombines TRBV5-1 with TRBJ2-6, with D perhaps TRBD1 (6 bases). Germline V lookup: CDR1 SGHRS, CDR2 YFSETQ. The V and J ends lost 4 bases and 4 bases respectively, with 18 bases between them. There are 17 residues in the CDR3. The CDR3, as DNA: TGCGCCAGCAGCGTAGGAAGCAACAGGGCCGGGGCCAACGTCCTGACTTTC. Translated: CASSVGSNRAGANVLTF.

This clone was observed a few times. The chain has TRBV7-9 and TRBJ2-7; D possibly corresponds to TRBD1 (5 bases). In germline, CDR1 is SEHNR, CDR2 FQNEAQ (reference sequence). The germline V and J ends were trimmed by 3 bases and 3 bases, with 9 bases remaining between them. The CDR3 runs 13 residues. The CDR3 loop is CASSFQGFYEQYF. CDR3 in DNA: TGTGCCAGCAGCTTCCAGGGCTTCTACGAGCAGTACTTC. The variable domain in full, with the rest retrieved from reference TRBV7-9 and TRBJ2-7, is DTGVSQNPRHKITKRGQNVTFRCDPISEHNRLYWYRQTLGQGPEFLTYFQNEAQLEKSRLLSDRFSAERPKGSFSTLEIQRTEQGDSAMYLCASSFQGFYEQYFGPGTRLTVT.

The V call is TRBV4-2, the J call TRBJ2-3; 9 positions match TRBD2. J was trimmed by 7 bases and V by 0 bases; bases with no gene match: 11. Germline V gene sequence: CDR1 LGHNA, CDR2 YNFKEQ. The CDR3 is made up of 17 amino acids. The CDR3 DNA reads as TGTGCCAGCAGCCAAGATCTTCGCGGGGGGGCCGTTCATACGCAGTATTTT. It encodes CASSQDLRGGAVHTQYF.

The chain couples TRBV18 to TRBJ2-7; maybe TRBD2 (6 bases). CDR3 length: 14 residues. Germline V CDR1 and CDR2: KGHSH, LQKENI. Between the trimmed V and J ends, which lost 2 bases and 6 bases, there was a span of 14 bases. The CDR3 reads CASSPSGLSGEQYF. Written as DNA, the CDR3 is TGTGCCAGCTCACCAAGCGGGCTATCGGGCGAGCAGTACTTC.

V gene TRBV7-9 combines with J gene TRBJ1-5; 8 nucleotides align to TRBD1. The J segment lost 7 bases and the V segment lost 1 base, leaving 12 bases of the junction unmatched. Germline lookup yields CDR1 SEHNR and CDR2 FQNEAQ (reference sequence). The CDR3 is 17 amino acids. The CDR3 DNA is TGTGCCAGCAGCTTAGGTGGGGCAGGGGGCCTTAGGCAGCCCCAGCATTTT. Protein: CASSLGGAGGLRQPQHF.